The rows below give T cell receptor beta chains drawn from one sample of a study of long-term antiretroviral therapy in people with HIV. Profiling relied on immunoSEQ multiplex PCR, and the TCRdb table lists in-frame clones only, not all of them. The sample has approximately 16,000 clones, around 84% seen once. The sample consisted of unsorted PBMCs, taken approximately 3.4 years after starting antiretroviral therapy. These TCRs come from a woman aged 40-49 years with HIV. The CDR3 runs from the conserved cysteine through the conserved F or W.

J gene: TRBJ1-5
V gene: TRBV5-6
CDR3 protein: CASSFGLSSNQPQHF

J gene: TRBJ2-3
V gene: TRBV10-3
CDR3 protein: CAIRTGGIGTATDTQYF

J gene: TRBJ1-6
V gene: TRBV7-2
CDR3 protein: CASSHPGQGASSYNSPLHF

J gene: TRBJ2-2
V gene: TRBV5-1
CDR3 protein: CASSLAISNTGELFF

J gene: TRBJ1-6
V gene: TRBV27
CDR3 protein: CASSFKRDNSPLHF

J gene: TRBJ2-7
V gene: TRBV7-2
CDR3 protein: CASSQDRGRSYEQYF

J gene: TRBJ2-7
V gene: TRBV27
CDR3 protein: CASSSYYEQYF

J gene: TRBJ1-2
V gene: TRBV27
CDR3 protein: CASSLSGREIGYTF

J gene: TRBJ2-7
V gene: TRBV6-5
CDR3 protein: CASSYSVSGLEQYF

J gene: TRBJ1-1
V gene: TRBV7-9
CDR3 protein: CASSSGARPFEAFF

J gene: TRBJ1-2
V gene: TRBV6-5
CDR3 protein: CASSTPGEEGYTF

J gene: TRBJ2-4
V gene: TRBV4-3
CDR3 protein: CASSPGAAGGIKNIQYF

J gene: TRBJ2-4
V gene: TRBV29-1
CDR3 protein: CSVSGSGIQYF

J gene: TRBJ1-6
V gene: TRBV7-9
CDR3 protein: CASNQDWDSPLHF

J gene: TRBJ1-1
V gene: TRBV6-6
CDR3 protein: CASSGRDKLNTEAFF

J gene: TRBJ1-1
V gene: TRBV5-5
CDR3 protein: CASSGRQAKAFF

J gene: TRBJ2-3
V gene: TRBV25-1
CDR3 protein: CASTWGDTQYF

J gene: TRBJ2-1
V gene: TRBV6-1
CDR3 protein: CASSDDYLAPYNEQFF

J gene: TRBJ1-5
V gene: TRBV4-1
CDR3 protein: CASSQDLLFDQPQHF

J gene: TRBJ2-3
V gene: TRBV9
CDR3 protein: CASSAQNTDTQYF

J gene: TRBJ1-6
V gene: TRBV18
CDR3 protein: CASSPDRGSYNSPLHF

J gene: TRBJ1-6
V gene: TRBV5-6
CDR3 protein: CASTDLYNSPLHF

J gene: TRBJ1-1
V gene: TRBV6-1
CDR3 protein: CASRSKGVGNEAFF

J gene: TRBJ2-5
V gene: TRBV7-9
CDR3 protein: CASSRRGGTETQYF

J gene: TRBJ1-5
V gene: TRBV2
CDR3 protein: CASSESTEQYSNQPQHF

J gene: TRBJ2-7
V gene: TRBV5-4
CDR3 protein: CASSAQSGTGFLQYF

J gene: TRBJ2-5
V gene: TRBV7-9
CDR3 protein: CASSLTETQYF

J gene: TRBJ2-3
V gene: TRBV6-5
CDR3 protein: CASSATSTDTQYF

J gene: TRBJ2-7
V gene: TRBV30
CDR3 protein: CAWSVRGSSWHEQYF

J gene: TRBJ2-3
V gene: TRBV9
CDR3 protein: CASSVGPGTEVYF

J gene: TRBJ2-1
V gene: TRBV30
CDR3 protein: CAWRKAGAYNEQFF

J gene: TRBJ1-1
V gene: TRBV18
CDR3 protein: CASSPPVGQGTPEAFF

J gene: TRBJ1-2
V gene: TRBV6-1
CDR3 protein: CASSEGQRGGYTF

J gene: TRBJ1-1
V gene: TRBV7-9
CDR3 protein: CASTARRMNTEAFF

J gene: TRBJ2-3
V gene: TRBV7-9
CDR3 protein: CASSLAASGVYTDTQYF

J gene: TRBJ2-1
V gene: TRBV13
CDR3 protein: CASILGGGSYNEQFF

J gene: TRBJ2-5
V gene: TRBV6-1
CDR3 protein: CASSLGGQETQYF

J gene: TRBJ1-1
V gene: TRBV7-9
CDR3 protein: CASSHSEMNTEAFF

J gene: TRBJ1-5
V gene: TRBV19
CDR3 protein: CASSLGQGRNQPQHF

J gene: TRBJ1-1
V gene: TRBV7-2
CDR3 protein: CASSVGQGCFF

J gene: TRBJ2-3
V gene: TRBV6-6
CDR3 protein: CASSHSGGPGDTQYF

J gene: TRBJ1-2
V gene: TRBV7-9
CDR3 protein: CASSPQGLVDGYTF

J gene: TRBJ2-1
V gene: TRBV27
CDR3 protein: CATSGRGRGNEQFF

J gene: TRBJ2-5
V gene: TRBV5-6
CDR3 protein: CASRTNRGGETQYF

J gene: TRBJ2-2
V gene: TRBV6-5
CDR3 protein: CASSYLGSTGELFF

J gene: TRBJ2-3
V gene: TRBV5-1
CDR3 protein: CASSGGASGDTQYF

J gene: TRBJ2-5
V gene: TRBV5-1
CDR3 protein: CASSFGSGSETQYF

J gene: TRBJ2-2
V gene: TRBV6-6
CDR3 protein: CASRRGVAGGIGELFF

J gene: TRBJ2-1
V gene: TRBV18
CDR3 protein: CASSPRDNNEQFF

J gene: TRBJ1-2
V gene: TRBV19
CDR3 protein: CASSPGRVPNYGYTF

J gene: TRBJ2-7
V gene: TRBV30
CDR3 protein: CAWSVGAGGPAEQYF

J gene: TRBJ1-2
V gene: TRBV25-1
CDR3 protein: CAGSEPDNLGQGVGYTF

J gene: TRBJ2-4
V gene: TRBV10-3
CDR3 protein: CAISGGRLSDPTNIQYF